This T cell receptor (beta chain) appears in the sequencing data of a study of PD-L1 blockade in urothelial cancer. Study-level information: Atezolizumab was started by patients in the mid-2010s at 1,200 mg intravenously every 3 weeks. Of prior chemotherapy regimens, patients had received between 0 and 3.

Spike-ins of synthetic TCR analog templates went into each PCR. TCRdb keeps only in-frame clones here, not all; method: immunoSEQ multiplex PCR. The profile covers about 39,000 clones, with 90% to 95% appearing a single time and about 10% taken by the ten largest. There are 15 residues in the CDR3. Germline loops: CDR1 SEHNR, CDR2 FQNEAQ (reference sequence). V gave up 5 bases and J gave up 7 bases; unmatched junction bases: 10. Sample time point: pretreatment peripheral blood. This specimen consisted of PBMCs, obtained around atezolizumab (anti-PD-L1) treatment. The rearrangement uses TRBV7-9 and TRBJ2-5; 10 bases agree with TRBD1. The origin of this receptor is a woman in her fifties or sixties with urothelial cancer. The CDR3 region has the DNA TGTGCCAGCAGCCCGACGGGACAGGGGATAGGGACCCAGTACTTC. Translated: CASSPTGQGIGTQYF.